Sequencing of this T cell receptor beta chain was carried out in a study of T cell repertoires in cytomegalovirus infection. Trimming removed 6 bases from V and 4 bases from J, with 16 bases in between. The CDR3 runs to 14 residues. The V gene's germline CDR1 is DFQATT and CDR2 SNEGSKA (reference sequence). This clonotype appeared a few times. Its antigen is not identified. MiXCR, run by TCRdb on the reads, gives a single entry per CDR3 protein. Among around 130,000 distinct CDR3 sequences, more than 20% were seen once, and the ten largest hold 30% to 40%. V and J are TRBV20-1 and TRBJ2-1; weak D call: TRBD1 (5 bases). This sequence originates from a human donor in good health (CMV status not recorded). Some clones in this sample may be carry-over from other donors' samples. Sequencing was carried out using PBMCs, sequenced either directly or after in vitro stimulation (not recorded which). The CDR3 DNA reads as TGCAGTGCAACCATCCAGGGTAGTTACAATGAGCAGTTCTTC. Translated: CSATIQGSYNEQFF.